The 25 T cell receptor beta chains below were found in one sample sequenced in a study of sequential checkpoint blockade in melanoma. Specified treatment: randomized to nivolumab then ipilimumab (arm A) or the reverse (arm B). TCRdb keeps only in-frame clones here, not all; method: immunoSEQ multiplex PCR. Among 30,000 or so clones listed, 82% were seen once. The sequenced sample was CD8+ T cells sorted from blood (inferred from file names), obtained from a patient given nivolumab and ipilimumab in sequence. Receptors originate from a human donor with melanoma.

V usage is TRBV2 and J usage is TRBJ1-1; 10 bases fit TRBD1. Unmatched junction bases numbered 1, after V lost 3 bases and J lost 3 bases. The CDR3 has 14 residues. Germline values: CDR1 SNHLY, CDR2 FYNNEI. The CDR3 is CASSEGQGHTEAFF. DNA for the CDR3: TGTGCCAGCAGTGAGGGACAGGGGCACACTGAAGCTTTCTTT. Using reference TRBV2 and TRBJ1-1 for the parts outside the CDR3, the full variable domain is EPEVTQTPSHQVTQMGQEVILRCVPISNHLYFYWYRQILGQKVEFLVSFYNNEISEKSEIFDDQFSVERPDGSNFTLKIRSTKLEDSAMYFCASSEGQGHTEAFFGQGTRLTVV.

The rearrangement links TRBV13 to TRBJ2-7, with D possibly TRBD2 on 5 matching bases. The CDR3 sequence is 12 residues long. Germline V gives CDR1 PRHDT, CDR2 FYEKMQ (reference sequence). The V end lost 7 bases, the J end lost 2 bases, and 9 bases lay between the germline ends. CDR3 nucleotide sequence: TGTGCCAGCACCGGGATGACCTACGAGCAGTACTTC. It yields the protein CASTGMTYEQYF.

The chain couples TRBV11-2 to TRBJ1-6; D perhaps matches TRBD1 (6 bases). V was cut by 5 bases and J by 3 bases, with 8 bases left in between. This CDR3 is built from 14 residues. Germline-derived CDR1 and CDR2 are SGHAT and FQNNGV. CDR3 bases: TGTGCCAGCAGCCGACAGGTCTATAATTCACCCCTCCACTTT. Translated: CASSRQVYNSPLHF. Supplemented by reference TRBV11-2 and TRBJ1-6, the full variable domain reads EAGVAQSPRYKIIEKRQSVAFWCNPISGHATLYWYQQILGQGPKLLIQFQNNGVVDDSQLPKDRFSAERLKGVDSTLKIQPAKLEDSAVYLCASSRQVYNSPLHFGNGTRLTVT.

V usage is TRBV9 and J usage is TRBJ2-7; D is uncertain. V lost 2 bases to trimming and J lost 4 bases, with 13 bases between them. The CDR3 has 14 amino acids. Germline CDR1 reads SGDLS; CDR2 reads YYNGEE. Written as DNA, the CDR3 is TGTGCCAGCAGCGTCTATGATGACTCGTACGAGCAGTACTTC. As protein: CASSVYDDSYEQYF.

J is TRBJ1-5 and V is TRBV19; D call uncertain. Trimming pared 1 base from V and 0 bases from J, leaving 7 bases between. This CDR3 has 15 amino acids. CDR1 LNHDA and CDR2 SQIVND come from the germline V gene (reference sequence). Here the CDR3 DNA reads TGTGCCAGTAGTATAGCCAGTTATAGCAATCAGCCCCAGCATTTT. This gives the protein CASSIASYSNQPQHF. The variable domain in full, with the rest retrieved from reference TRBV19 and TRBJ1-5, is DGGITQSPKYLFRKEGQNVTLSCEQNLNHDAMYWYRQDPGQGLRLIYYSQIVNDFQKGDIAEGYSVSREKKESFPLTVTSAQKNPTAFYLCASSIASYSNQPQHFGDGTRLSIL.

This clone has more than one count but fewer than ten. This chain joins TRBV9 and TRBJ1-2; D call uncertain. Between the trimmed V and J ends, which lost 4 bases and 4 bases, there was a span of 17 bases. The CDR3 totals 15 residues. The germline gives CDR1 SGDLS, CDR2 YYNGEE. The CDR3 spells CASSPSPSSGYGYTF. The CDR3 DNA follows: TGTGCCAGCAGCCCTAGTCCGAGTTCCGGCTATGGCTACACCTTC.

CDR3 bases: TGTGCCAGCAGTTCGTGGACAGGGGGCAACACCGGGGAGCTGTTTTTT. It yields the protein CASSSWTGGNTGELFF. The chain carries TRBV28 and TRBJ2-2; 11 bases line up with TRBD1. The CDR3 loop spans 16 amino acids. Germline V gives CDR1 MDHEN, CDR2 SYDVKM. V shed 4 bases, J shed 2 bases, and the junction held 3 bases outside the gene matches.

The chain has TRBV6-5 and TRBJ1-4, with D possibly matching TRBD1 (6 bases). V lost 4 bases to trimming and J lost 1 base, with 10 bases between them. The length of the CDR3 is 15 residues. The germline V gene has CDR1 MNHEY and CDR2 SVGAGI. The CDR3, as DNA: TGTGCCAGCAGTTCCCAGACAGGAACTAATGAAAAACTGTTTTTT. As protein: CASSSQTGTNEKLFF.

The genes are TRBV6-6 and TRBJ2-3, with 10 positions matching TRBD2. The CDR3 length is 15 residues. J was trimmed by 2 bases and V by 6 bases; bases with no gene match: 5. CDR1 and CDR2 (germline): MNHNY, SVGAGI (reference sequence). The CDR3 DNA reads TGTGCCAGCAGCCGAGCGGGGGGGCCCACAGATACGCAGTATTTT. Translated, it gives CASSRAGGPTDTQYF.

The CDR3 DNA reads as TGTGCCAGCAGTTTGGTACGGGGGGCGAATCAGCCCCAGCATTTT. Translated: CASSLVRGANQPQHF. The chain carries TRBV27 and TRBJ1-5, with TRBD1 as a possible D gene (6 bases). The germline V gene encodes CDR1 MNHEY and CDR2 SMNVEV (reference sequence). V lost 3 bases and J lost 4, with 13 bases in between. The CDR3 is 15 amino acids.

V usage is TRBV30 and J usage is TRBJ2-7; 8 bases match TRBD1. The CDR3 is 13 residues long. The V and J ends lost 7 bases and 7 bases, in that order; junction bases with no gene match: 12. The germline V gene has CDR1 GTSNPN and CDR2 SVGIG (reference sequence). The CDR3 is CAYSDRASWEQYF. Written as DNA, the CDR3 is TGTGCCTACTCGGACAGGGCCTCCTGGGAGCAGTACTTC. Looking up the rest from reference TRBV30 and TRBJ2-7 gives the full variable domain: SQTIHQWPATLVQPVGSPLSLECTVEGTSNPNLYWYRQAAGRGLQLLFYSVGIGQISSEVPQNLSASRPQDRQFILSSKKLLLSDSGFYLCAYSDRASWEQYFGPGTRLTVT.

J is TRBJ2-7 and V is TRBV7-9, with D possibly TRBD2 on 6 matching bases. Trimming took off 7 bases at V and 2 bases at J, with 21 bases between the two ends. The CDR3 runs to 16 residues. Germline CDR1 SEHNR, CDR2 FQNEAQ (reference sequence). CDR3 coding DNA: TGTGCCAGCACCTCCGTGCGGGGCCAGGCAACCTACGAGCAGTACTTC. This codes for CASTSVRGQATYEQYF.

This clone was picked up one time. The V gene is TRBV6-6, the J gene TRBJ2-7, with D perhaps TRBD2 (7 bases). The germline V and J ends were trimmed by 5 bases and 1 base, with 15 bases remaining between them. The CDR3 runs to 15 residues. Germline CDR1 is MNHNY and CDR2 is SVGAGI (reference sequence). This chain's CDR3 is CASSLGGGRSYEQYF. CDR3 nucleotide sequence: TGTGCCAGCAGTCTGGGGGGCGGGAGATCCTACGAGCAGTACTTC.

The rearrangement links TRBV10-3 to TRBJ2-1; 14 positions match TRBD2. After removal of 2 bases from V and 9 bases from J, the junction contained 6 bases not matched to a gene. CDR1 and CDR2 (germline): ENHRY, SYGVKD. The CDR3 contains 16 residues. The DNA of the CDR3 is TGTGCCATCAGTGAGCCGGGACTAGCGGGAGAGGGTGAGCAGTTCTTC. It translates to CAISEPGLAGEGEQFF.

The CDR3 coding sequence is TGTGCCAGCAGCTTGGCCCAGGGGTACATTCAGTACTTC. It codes for CASSLAQGYIQYF. This rearrangement joins TRBV5-6 to TRBJ2-4; D might be TRBD1 (6 bases). The CDR3 consists of 13 residues. Germline V gene lookup returns CDR1 SGHDT and CDR2 YYEEEE. Trimming cost V 0 bases and J 8 bases, with 9 bases left between them.

The J gene is TRBJ2-7, the V gene TRBV13; D is possibly TRBD2 (6 bases). The length of the CDR3 is 17 residues. V was trimmed by 4 bases and J by 6 bases, leaving 25 bases between them. Germline V gene lookup returns CDR1 PRHDT and CDR2 FYEKMQ (reference sequence). CDR3 sequence: CASSSQLTLLARGEQYF. CDR3 nucleotide sequence: TGTGCCAGCAGCTCACAGCTTACCCTACTAGCCCGCGGCGAGCAGTACTTC. Combining the CDR3 with reference TRBV13 and TRBJ2-7 gives the whole variable domain AAGVIQSPRHLIKEKRETATLKCYPIPRHDTVYWYQQGPGQDPQFLISFYEKMQSDKGSIPDRFSAQQFSDYHSELNMSSLELGDSALYFCASSSQLTLLARGEQYFGPGTRLTVT.

V gene TRBV5-4 combines with J gene TRBJ1-1; weak D call: TRBD1 (6 bases). CDR1 and CDR2 from the germline V gene are SGHNT and YYREEE (reference sequence). Trimming left V 4 bases short and J 1 base short, with 14 bases between. This CDR3 region has 15 residues. In nucleotides, the CDR3 is TGTGCCAGCAGCCCGAACAGGGCGCAGAACACTGAAGCTTTCTTT. It specifies CASSPNRAQNTEAFF.

The V gene is TRBV19, the J gene TRBJ1-1; 11 nucleotides align to TRBD1. The germline CDR1 and CDR2 sequences are LNHDA and SQIVND (reference sequence). The trim removed 5 bases at V and 4 bases at J, leaving 3 bases unmatched. This CDR3 is 14 amino acids long. The CDR3 coding sequence is TGTGCCAGTAGTTGGACAGGGGGCTTCACTGAAGCTTTCTTT. Its translation: CASSWTGGFTEAFF. Combining the CDR3 with reference TRBV19 and TRBJ1-1 gives the whole variable domain DGGITQSPKYLFRKEGQNVTLSCEQNLNHDAMYWYRQDPGQGLRLIYYSQIVNDFQKGDIAEGYSVSREKKESFPLTVTSAQKNPTAFYLCASSWTGGFTEAFFGQGTRLTVV.

The chain carries TRBV18 and TRBJ2-3, with D hard to call. CDR3 length equals 17 residues. The V gene lost 3 bases and the J gene lost 0 bases, with 16 bases spanning the gap. CDR1 and CDR2 from the germline V gene are KGHSH and LQKENI. CDR3 in amino acids: CASSPLPSQTSTDTQYF. The CDR3 DNA sequence: TGTGCCAGCTCACCTCTCCCTTCGCAGACTAGCACAGATACGCAGTATTTT.

The rearrangement joins TRBV28 to TRBJ2-7; 8 bases agree with TRBD1. The length of the CDR3 is 14 residues. The trim removed 6 bases at V and 1 base at J, leaving 5 bases unmatched. Germline V gene lookup returns CDR1 MDHEN and CDR2 SYDVKM. CDR3 residues: CASRRTGGSYEQYF. In DNA, the CDR3 is TGTGCCAGCAGACGCACAGGGGGTTCCTACGAGCAGTACTTC.

By frequency in the sample, this clone is medium-sized. Other DNA sequences in this specimen translate into the identical CDR3. The chain carries TRBV7-6 and TRBJ2-7; no firm D call. Germline V gene lookup returns CDR1 SGHVS and CDR2 FNYEAQ. The CDR3 runs to 14 residues. Trimming removed 2 bases at V and 0 bases at J, with 8 bases between. The CDR3 nucleotides are TGTGCCAGCAGCTTATTAGTGAGCTCCTACGAGCAGTACTTC. This sequence encodes CASSLLVSSYEQYF.

This clone was counted once. This chain connects TRBV5-6 to TRBJ1-2; maybe TRBD1 (5 bases). Germline CDR1 reads SGHDT; CDR2 reads YYEEEE. The CDR3 contains 14 residues. V dropped 0 bases and J dropped 7 bases, with 13 bases sitting between them. The CDR3 DNA reads as TGTGCCAGCAGCTTGGCCGCAGGGATGGTTGGCTACACCTTC. This translates into CASSLAAGMVGYTF.

Only a few counts were recorded for this clone. This chain connects TRBV18 to TRBJ1-1; 7 bases are shared with TRBD1. V dropped 2 bases and J dropped 5; count of bases not matched to a gene: 5. The germline CDR1 and CDR2 sequences are KGHSH and LQKENI. The CDR3 is made up of 14 amino acids. The CDR3 region has the DNA TGTGCCAGCTCACCAAACAGGGGCATAACTGAAGCTTTCTTT. It encodes CASSPNRGITEAFF.

This clone was detected once. The chain's CDR3 is CASSVTSGISYEQYF. In nucleotides, the CDR3 is TGTGCCAGCAGCGTCACTAGCGGGATCTCCTACGAGCAGTACTTC. The genes are TRBV28 and TRBJ2-7; 10 bases are a match to TRBD2. Germline CDR1 reads MDHEN; CDR2 reads SYDVKM. Trimming took 6 bases from V and 0 from J; bases not matched to a gene: 5. The CDR3 contains 15 residues.

This clone was observed once. The rearrangement links TRBV7-8 to TRBJ2-7; 14 nucleotides line up with TRBD2. This CDR3 is 17 amino acids long. Germline V gene lookup returns CDR1 SGHVS and CDR2 FQNEAQ. J was trimmed by 4 bases and V by 3 bases; bases with no gene match: 8. CDR3 in DNA: TGTGCCAGCAGCTTGGGACTAGCGGGAGTTTTTAGGTACGAGCAGTACTTC. This translates into CASSLGLAGVFRYEQYF.